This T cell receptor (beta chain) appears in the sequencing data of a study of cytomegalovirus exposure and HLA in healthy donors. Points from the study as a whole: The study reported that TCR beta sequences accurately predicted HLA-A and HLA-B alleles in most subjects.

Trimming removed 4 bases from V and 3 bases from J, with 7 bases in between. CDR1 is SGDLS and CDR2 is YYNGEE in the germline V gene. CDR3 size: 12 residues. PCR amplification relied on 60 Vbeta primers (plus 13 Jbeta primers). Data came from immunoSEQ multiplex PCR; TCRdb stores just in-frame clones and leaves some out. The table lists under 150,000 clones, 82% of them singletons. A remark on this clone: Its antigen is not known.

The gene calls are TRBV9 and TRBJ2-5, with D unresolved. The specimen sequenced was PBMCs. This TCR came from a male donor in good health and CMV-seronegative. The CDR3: CASSFSEETQYF. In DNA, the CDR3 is TGTGCCAGCAGCTTTAGTGAAGAGACCCAGTACTTC.